This T cell receptor beta chain originates from a study of CD8+CD57+ T cells in acquired aplastic anemia. Overall study: Quantities of DNA derived from sorted CD4+ and CD8+ cells averaged roughly 3.4 ug. Study observations and caveats: Around 30 was the count of CD8+ CDR3 sequences that patients shared with controls.

This clonotype has at least ten counts. Its antigen remains unidentified. Genomic DNA templated the TCR beta VDJ and CDR3 profiling. TCRdb analysed the reads with MiXCR anew, one entry per CDR3 protein. The table records 150,000 to 200,000 distinct CDR3 sequences, about 50% of them present only once. Patients sequenced had flow cytometry evidence of CD8+CD57+ cell expansion. Severe acquired aplastic anemia affected all patients. The V and J ends lost 4 bases and 7 bases, in that order; junction bases with no gene match: 14. CDR1 and CDR2 from the germline V gene are MGHDK and SYGVNS. The length of the CDR3 is 16 residues.

The sequenced material came from sorted CD4+, CD8+, or CD8+CD57+ T cells (not recorded which) from PBMCs. The receptor was isolated from a human donor with aplastic anemia. The rearrangement uses TRBV25-1 and TRBJ2-7; 9 positions match TRBD1. The CDR3 DNA is TGTGCCAGCAGTGGGTCCCGGGACAGGGAGACGGTGGAGCAGTACTTC. Translated, it gives CASSGSRDRETVEQYF.